This TCR beta chain was profiled in a study of T cells after yellow fever vaccination (dated by TCRdb to between 2018 and 2021). About the full investigation: Libraries from fractions with low cell numbers were prepared with the SMART-Seq v4 Ultra Low Input RNA kit. To follow T-cell clones before and after primary and booster YFV17D yellow fever vaccination, bulk TCR alpha and beta repertoires were sequenced over time. Two healthy male donors, one aged 18 to 30 and one aged 30 to 40 years, were included in the cohort. Bulk PBMC replicates and cell subsets were isolated from blood drawn at multiple timepoints before and after both primary and secondary immunization. What the research found in general, with its limitations: A small share of clonotypes occurred in both CD4 and CD8 compartments, likely arising from convergent recombination. FACS-sorted repertoires could contain abundant contaminating clonotypes from the bulk population, so computational filtering was required. Because the study included only two donors, the extent to which the findings can be generalized is limited. Most clones expanded after primary vaccination were re-detected after the booster (approximately 96% of CD4 and approximately 85% of CD8), suggesting broad memory maintenance. Compared with the primary T-cell response, the secondary T-cell response was faster but weaker, reaching its peak on day 5 rather than on day 15.

V and J lose 5 bases and 6 bases, and a span of 21 bases separates them. The CDR3 spans 16 residues, from the cysteine through the phenylalanine. The only DNA kept is the CDR3, 48 bases in frame from the first base. In the germline V gene, CDR1 corresponds to SGHTA and CDR2 to FQGNSA. This specimen's treatment or condition label, interpreted: live attenuated yellow fever vaccine strain. A standard Ficoll-Paque protocol was used to isolate PBMCs from peripheral blood. CD4 and CD8 T-cell fractions were isolated with Dynabeads CD4 and CD8 positive selection kits. TriZol was used to extract RNA from bulk PBMCs, from CD4 and CD8 fractions, and from dextramer-positive and dextramer-negative fractions. TCR cDNA was synthesized by 5'RACE template switching, through which a universal primer site and unique molecular identifiers were introduced. cDNA synthesis was primed from both the TCR alpha and TCR beta constant segments. Two PCR steps were used to amplify libraries, with sample barcodes and sequencing adapters being added in the second step. Sequencing of the libraries was done on either Illumina HiSeq 2500 (2x100 bp) or NovaSeq (2x150 bp). The authors' analysis ran thus. MIGEC handled demultiplexing of reads and collapsing into UMI consensus sequences, while MiXCR performed V(D)J alignment. Vaccine-responding clonotypes were defined with edgeR using replicate PBMC samples, requiring FDR below 0.01 and a log2 fold change above 5 up to day 15. CD4 or CD8 identity was assigned to each bulk clonotype according to whether the clonotype was present at higher abundance in the sequenced CD4 repertoire or the sequenced CD8 repertoire. Through fastp at Q25 and MiXCR, TCRdb rebuilt clones from the public reads, retaining in-frame beta chains. One record per CDR3 amino acid sequence lists the most common genes and DNA. For this entry, the V and J calls and clone size follow TCRdb and not the study's own pipeline. This sample is represented by 200,000 to 300,000 distinct CDR3 sequences; under 15% of them were singletons. The biggest ten clones account for around 0.49% of the sample.

This clonotype was seen more than once but under ten times. This receptor's antigen is unknown. No much larger clonotype is one base removed from it; base qualities were not supplied. This receptor was obtained from a man under 40 who received the YFV17D yellow fever vaccine. Here the sequenced sample was CD4+ T cells sorted from PBMCs, taken 45 days after the yellow fever booster vaccination. Here the chain combines TRBV7-2 and TRBJ2-3; the D segment could be TRBD1, given 6 matching bases. The CDR3: CASSPHSGGGMDTQYF. The DNA is TGTGCCAGCAGCCCTCATAGTGGTGGGGGCATGGATACGCAGTATTTT.